This TCR beta chain came from a study of shared clonotypes between healthy human individuals. Remarks on this clone: The junction differs from germline at one of its ends, possibly a read error.

This CDR3 has 14 amino acids. CDR1 is MDHEN, CDR2 SYDVKM, per germline. The protocol was immunoSEQ multiplex PCR, while the TCRdb copy is restricted to in-frame clones and leaves out a portion. The sample has 550,000 to 850,000 clones, around 74% seen once. The sequenced sample was memory CD4+ T cells sorted from blood. Specified subset: CD45RA-negative fraction. This chain uses TRBV28 with TRBJ1-4; the D is unclear. This receptor was identified in a woman in her twenties or thirties in good health. CDR3 region: CASSLSQPSARTSF. The CDR3, as DNA: TGTGCCAGCAGTTTATCCCAACCCTCCGCAAGGACCTCGTTT.